This entry is about one T cell receptor (beta chain). Its cognate antigen is unknown. Relative to the germline gene, one junction end is altered; a read error may explain this. Produced via immunoSEQ multiplex PCR; TCRdb's table is partial and in-frame only. The sample lists about 980,000 clones, 76% occurring once. The data were taken from a study of shared clonotypes between healthy human individuals. Notes on the study in general: Rarefaction showed sorted-subset sequencing was incomplete despite large depth.

The specimen sequenced was memory CD4+ T cells sorted from blood. Stated subset: CD45RA-negative fraction. This TCR derives from a man aged 18 to 29 in good health.

The CDR3 sequence is CASSSIAGDHF. The CDR3 DNA reads TGTGCCAGCAGTTCTATAGCGGGGGATCACTTC. This rearrangement joins TRBV6-1 to TRBJ2-5, with 9 bases identical to TRBD2. This CDR3 contains 11 residues. CDR1 is MNHNS, CDR2 SASEGT, per germline.